These T cell receptor beta chains were read from a single sample in a study of cytomegalovirus exposure and HLA in healthy donors. The repertoire was sequenced with immunoSEQ multiplex PCR; TCRdb's copy has only in-frame clones and lacks some. The table lists about 150,000 clones, around three quarters of them singletons, with 4% to 4.5% in the top ten. The sequencing input was PBMCs. These receptors all stem from a middle-aged woman in good health and CMV-seronegative. CDR3s include the opening cysteine and the closing phenylalanine or tryptophan. The D gene is left open where the match is weak. Only part of the rows carry a size: once, few, many, or a class if the clone is expanded.

j_call | clone_size | d_call | v_call | cdr3_aa | cdr3_nt
TRBJ2-7 | . | TRBD2 | TRBV27 | CASSRSGGAYEQYF | TGTGCCAGCAGCCGTAGCGGGGGGGCCTACGAGCAGTACTTC
TRBJ2-1 | . | TRBD2 | TRBV4-1 | CASSQVAGASYNEQFF | TGCGCCAGCAGCCAAGTAGCGGGGGCCTCCTACAATGAGCAGTTCTTC
TRBJ1-5 | . | . | TRBV18 | CASSPQVSSNQPQHF | TGTGCCAGCTCACCCCAGGTTTCTAGCAATCAGCCCCAGCATTTT
TRBJ2-5 | once | . | TRBV6-4 | CASSTLEGEGATQYF | TGTGCCAGCAGTACCCTGGAGGGTGAGGGGGCGACCCAGTACTTC
TRBJ1-2 | . | . | TRBV6-6 | CASSYSDRIYGYTF | TGTGCCAGCAGTTACTCGGACAGAATTTATGGCTACACCTTC
TRBJ2-3 | once | TRBD1 | TRBV5-1 | CASSPIPGTGRADTQYF | TGCGCCAGCAGCCCCATTCCAGGGACAGGGCGCGCAGATACGCAGTATTTT
TRBJ2-5 | few | TRBD1 | TRBV7-2 | CASSSAQGPQYF | TGTGCCAGCAGTTCAGCACAGGGGCCCCAGTACTTC
TRBJ2-7 | . | . | TRBV10-3 | CAISEKGNSYEQYF | TGTGCCATCAGTGAGAAGGGGAACTCCTACGAGCAGTACTTC
TRBJ2-1 | . | TRBD2 | TRBV11-3 | CASSPGLRREGPYNEQFF | TGTGCCAGCAGCCCAGGTTTGAGGCGGGAGGGCCCCTACAATGAGCAGTTCTTC
TRBJ2-5 | . | TRBD2 | TRBV5-1 | CASSERGAGQETQYF | TGCGCCAGCAGCGAGCGGGGGGCTGGACAAGAGACCCAGTACTTC
TRBJ2-7 | . | . | TRBV7-2 | CASSLSYEQYF | TGTGCCAGCAGCCTATCCTACGAGCAGTACTTC
TRBJ2-2 | . | TRBD1 | TRBV10-3 | CAISFGQGGTGELFF | TGTGCCATCAGCTTTGGACAGGGAGGCACCGGGGAGCTGTTTTTT
TRBJ2-1 | . | . | TRBV5-1 | CASSSTGPPYNEQFF | TGCGCCAGCAGCTCAACAGGCCCACCCTACAATGAGCAGTTCTTC
TRBJ1-3 | . | TRBD1 | TRBV10-3 | CAISGQGVGNTIYF | TGTGCCATCAGTGGCCAGGGGGTAGGAAACACCATATATTTT
TRBJ2-1 | . | TRBD2 | TRBV30 | CAWSAWTSGRMNEQFF | TGTGCCTGGAGTGCATGGACTAGCGGGAGAATGAATGAGCAGTTCTTC
TRBJ1-1 | . | . | TRBV2 | CASSGAGWAFF | TGTGCCAGCAGTGGGGCGGGGTGGGCTTTCTTT